The rows below give T cell receptor beta chains drawn from one sample of a study of shared clonotypes between healthy human individuals. TCRdb's copy holds only in-frame clones and misses some; the assay was immunoSEQ multiplex PCR. The repertoire holds roughly 1,000,000 clones, 78% seen once, with around 0.6% in the top ten. Material: memory CD4+ T cells from PBMCs. The source is a man aged 18-30 years in good health. Some clones in this sample may be carry-over from other donors' samples. CDR3s include the opening cysteine and the closing phenylalanine or tryptophan. The order of the fields is D gene, clone size, V gene, J gene, CDR3 protein, CDR3 DNA. D genes are given only for firm matches. For some rows the clone size is stated as once, few or many, or as a class when expanded; others skip it.

D gene: NA; clone size: few; V gene: TRBV5-1; J gene: TRBJ2-1; CDR3 protein: CASSDVSLGYEQFF; CDR3 DNA: TGCGCCAGCAGCGACGTCTCCCTAGGATATGAGCAGTTCTTC
D gene: NA; clone size: NA; V gene: TRBV5-4; J gene: TRBJ2-3; CDR3 protein: CASSLEGLDTDTQYF; CDR3 DNA: TGTGCCAGCAGCTTGGAAGGGTTAGATACAGATACGCAGTATTTT
D gene: TRBD2; clone size: NA; V gene: TRBV15; J gene: TRBJ2-1; CDR3 protein: CATSRPTSGRYNEQFF; CDR3 DNA: TGTGCCACCAGCAGACCGACTAGCGGGAGATACAATGAGCAGTTCTTC
D gene: NA; clone size: once; V gene: TRBV4-3; J gene: TRBJ2-1; CDR3 protein: CASSHEAAAGEQFF; CDR3 DNA: TGCGCCAGCAGCCATGAGGCAGCGGCCGGTGAGCAGTTCTTC
D gene: NA; clone size: NA; V gene: TRBV6-5; J gene: TRBJ1-2; CDR3 protein: CASSLRGVDYGYTF; CDR3 DNA: TGTGCCAGCAGTTTGAGAGGAGTCGACTATGGCTACACCTTC
D gene: NA; clone size: NA; V gene: TRBV2; J gene: TRBJ1-5; CDR3 protein: CASSEAGGIQPQHF; CDR3 DNA: TGTGCCAGCAGTGAAGCGGGGGGCATTCAGCCCCAGCATTTT
D gene: NA; clone size: NA; V gene: TRBV9; J gene: TRBJ1-2; CDR3 protein: CASSVGGRNYGYTF; CDR3 DNA: TGTGCCAGCAGCGTAGGGGGGAGAAACTATGGCTACACCTTC
D gene: NA; clone size: few; V gene: TRBV28; J gene: TRBJ1-1; CDR3 protein: CASSFGRGLAMNTEAFF; CDR3 DNA: TGTGCCAGCAGTTTTGGGCGGGGGCTGGCCATGAACACTGAAGCTTTCTTT
D gene: TRBD2; clone size: NA; V gene: TRBV5-4; J gene: TRBJ2-2; CDR3 protein: CASSLGKAGVGTGELFF; CDR3 DNA: TGTGCCAGCAGCTTGGGAAAGGCGGGGGTAGGCACCGGGGAGCTGTTTTTT
D gene: NA; clone size: NA; V gene: TRBV5-1; J gene: TRBJ2-7; CDR3 protein: CASSSGGTVRYEQYF; CDR3 DNA: TGCGCCAGCAGCTCAGGGGGGACGGTGAGATACGAGCAGTACTTC
D gene: TRBD1; clone size: NA; V gene: TRBV5-6; J gene: TRBJ1-4; CDR3 protein: CASSLGGWGEKLFF; CDR3 DNA: TGTGCCAGCAGCCTAGGGGGCTGGGGTGAAAAACTGTTTTTT
D gene: TRBD1; clone size: once; V gene: TRBV2; J gene: TRBJ1-4; CDR3 protein: CASSRNQGAREKLFF; CDR3 DNA: TGTGCCAGCAGTCGAAACCAGGGGGCGCGAGAAAAACTGTTTTTT
D gene: NA; clone size: NA; V gene: TRBV6-6; J gene: TRBJ2-7; CDR3 protein: CASSSIGSSYEQYF; CDR3 DNA: TGTGCCAGCAGTTCCATAGGGAGTTCCTACGAGCAGTACTTC
D gene: NA; clone size: NA; V gene: TRBV14; J gene: TRBJ1-2; CDR3 protein: CASSVTGTYGYTF; CDR3 DNA: TGTGCCAGCAGCGTTACAGGGACCTATGGCTACACCTTC
D gene: NA; clone size: NA; V gene: TRBV4-1; J gene: TRBJ2-3; CDR3 protein: CASSHVRTDTQYF; CDR3 DNA: TGCGCCAGCAGCCACGTCCGAACAGATACGCAGTATTTT
D gene: NA; clone size: once; V gene: TRBV11-1; J gene: TRBJ2-1; CDR3 protein: CASSLVRRHEQFF; CDR3 DNA: TGTGCCAGCAGCTTAGTACGGCGGCATGAGCAGTTCTTC
D gene: NA; clone size: NA; V gene: TRBV28; J gene: TRBJ2-7; CDR3 protein: CASSPKLYEQYF; CDR3 DNA: TGTGCCAGCAGTCCCAAGTTGTACGAGCAGTACTTC
D gene: NA; clone size: NA; V gene: TRBV7-9; J gene: TRBJ2-1; CDR3 protein: CASSFPGGNEQFF; CDR3 DNA: TGTGCCAGCAGCTTCCCCGGTGGGAATGAGCAGTTCTTC
D gene: TRBD2; clone size: NA; V gene: TRBV4-3; J gene: TRBJ2-3; CDR3 protein: CASSQDNAGGGTAQYF; CDR3 DNA: TGCGCCAGCAGCCAAGATAACGCGGGAGGTGGTACTGCGCAGTATTTT
D gene: NA; clone size: NA; V gene: TRBV2; J gene: TRBJ1-2; CDR3 protein: CASSESIYGYTF; CDR3 DNA: TGTGCCAGCAGTGAAAGCATCTATGGCTACACCTTC
D gene: NA; clone size: NA; V gene: TRBV7-2; J gene: TRBJ1-1; CDR3 protein: CASSLDPKVNTEAFF; CDR3 DNA: TGTGCCAGCAGCTTAGACCCCAAAGTGAACACTGAAGCTTTCTTT
D gene: TRBD1; clone size: NA; V gene: TRBV19; J gene: TRBJ2-7; CDR3 protein: CASRGPRQGRIAYEQYF; CDR3 DNA: TGTGCCAGTAGAGGGCCCCGACAGGGACGAATTGCCTACGAGCAGTACTTC
D gene: NA; clone size: NA; V gene: TRBV5-6; J gene: TRBJ1-1; CDR3 protein: CASSLARGNTEAFF; CDR3 DNA: TGTGCCAGCAGCTTGGCAAGGGGGAACACTGAAGCTTTCTTT
D gene: TRBD1; clone size: NA; V gene: TRBV25-1; J gene: TRBJ1-4; CDR3 protein: CASSSDRGQGKLFF; CDR3 DNA: TGTGCCAGCAGTTCTGACAGGGGGCAAGGAAAACTGTTTTTT
D gene: TRBD2; clone size: NA; V gene: TRBV5-1; J gene: TRBJ2-1; CDR3 protein: CASSRVAGGPTPREQFF; CDR3 DNA: TGCGCCAGCAGCCGGGTAGCGGGTGGACCCACTCCGCGGGAGCAGTTCTTC
D gene: NA; clone size: NA; V gene: TRBV5-8; J gene: TRBJ2-3; CDR3 protein: CASSLLDTDTQYF; CDR3 DNA: TGTGCCAGCAGCTTGTTAGACACAGATACGCAGTATTTT
D gene: NA; clone size: few; V gene: TRBV4-1; J gene: TRBJ2-1; CDR3 protein: CASSRAGVVRLGNEQFF; CDR3 DNA: TGCGCCAGCAGCCGGGCCGGCGTGGTCAGGCTGGGCAATGAGCAGTTCTTC
D gene: NA; clone size: NA; V gene: TRBV5-1; J gene: TRBJ2-5; CDR3 protein: CASSLAGREKKETQYF; CDR3 DNA: TGCGCCAGCAGCTTGGCAGGCAGGGAAAAGAAAGAGACCCAGTACTTC
D gene: TRBD1; clone size: many; V gene: TRBV5-1; J gene: TRBJ1-4; CDR3 protein: CASSDTGVDEKLFF; CDR3 DNA: TGCGCCAGCAGCGACACAGGGGTGGATGAAAAACTGTTTTTT
D gene: TRBD1; clone size: NA; V gene: TRBV2; J gene: TRBJ2-1; CDR3 protein: CASKGQGGANEQFF; CDR3 DNA: TGTGCCAGCAAGGGACAGGGTGGGGCCAATGAGCAGTTCTTC
D gene: NA; clone size: few; V gene: TRBV5-1; J gene: TRBJ1-1; CDR3 protein: CASSNPGIGNTEAFF; CDR3 DNA: TGCGCCAGCAGCAACCCAGGGATTGGGAACACTGAAGCTTTCTTT
D gene: NA; clone size: NA; V gene: TRBV5-1; J gene: TRBJ1-3; CDR3 protein: CASSLGSGVPSGNTIYF; CDR3 DNA: TGCGCCAGCAGCTTGGGGTCAGGGGTTCCTAGTGGAAACACCATATATTTT
D gene: NA; clone size: NA; V gene: TRBV19; J gene: TRBJ2-2; CDR3 protein: CASSIGAGAGELFF; CDR3 DNA: TGTGCCAGTAGTATCGGGGCAGGGGCCGGGGAGCTGTTTTTT